This T cell receptor beta chain appears in the sequencing data of a study of cytomegalovirus exposure and HLA in healthy donors. The study ran its PCR with 60 Vbeta and 13 Jbeta primers. The data were produced by immunoSEQ multiplex PCR, yet TCRdb's version contains in-frame clones alone and is incomplete. The profile shows some 140,000 clones, 70% to 80% of them singletons. The CDR3 loop spans 19 amino acids. Germline trimming cut 0 bases from V and 2 bases from J; bases unmatched to any gene: 14. Looked up from germline, CDR1 is SGHRS and CDR2 is YFSETQ. The rearrangement uses TRBV5-1 and TRBJ1-1, with TRBD1 matching 9 bases. The specimen sequenced was PBMCs. The receptor's source is a female donor in good health and CMV-seronegative. CDR3 nucleotide sequence: TGCGCCAGCAGCTTGGCGGTGGTCGGGCGGACAGGGGTAAACACTGAAGCTTTCTTT. As protein: CASSLAVVGRTGVNTEAFF. Looking up the rest from reference TRBV5-1 and TRBJ1-1 gives the full variable domain: KAGVTQTPRYLIKTRGQQVTLSCSPISGHRSVSWYQQTPGQGLQFLFEYFSETQRNKGNFPGRFSGRQFSNSRSEMNVSTLELGDSALYLCASSLAVVGRTGVNTEAFFGQGTRLTVV.